This entry lists 18 T cell receptor beta chains sequenced from one sample in a study of response to subunit inactivated influenza vaccine. TCRdb reprocessed the RT-PCR reads via MiXCR and lists one record per CDR3 protein. This sample carries about 190,000 distinct CDR3 sequences, approximately 15% of them seen once, and the ten largest clones take 26%. Sample: CD8+ T cells sorted from PBMCs, taken more than 4 days after vaccination. The receptors shown here come from a man aged 45-65 years who received an inactivated influenza vaccine.

This rearrangement joins TRBV7-8 to TRBJ1-5; tentative D call: TRBD1 (6 bases). The CDR3 sequence is 16 residues long. Trimming pared 5 bases from V and 1 base from J, leaving 15 bases between. The germline V gene encodes CDR1 SGHVS and CDR2 FQNEAQ. The CDR3 region is CASSAPGGGSNQPQHF. The CDR3 nucleotides read TGTGCCAGCAGCGCCCCGGGGGGCGGGAGCAATCAGCCCCAGCATTTT.

The chain has TRBV7-9 and TRBJ1-1; TRBD1 matches at 7 bases. This CDR3 has 11 amino acids. V lost 11 bases, J lost 6 bases, and 6 bases stayed unmatched. Germline CDR1 is SEHNR and CDR2 is FQNEAQ (reference sequence). CDR3 nucleotides: TGTGCCGGAATCCAGGGGGCTGAAGCTTTCTTT. The encoded protein is CAGIQGAEAFF.

This clonotype was counted only a few times. The chain links TRBV5-5 to TRBJ2-1, with 11 bases lining up with TRBD2. Germline V gene sequence: CDR1 SGHKS, CDR2 YYEKEE (reference sequence). J lost 3 bases, V lost 1 base, and 6 bases had no gene match. This CDR3 is built from 17 residues. CDR3 in DNA: TGTGCCAGCAGCTTGTGGTTAGCGGGAGGGCTCTACAATGAGCAGTTCTTC. Its translation: CASSLWLAGGLYNEQFF.

This clonotype was picked up a small number of times. The chain employs TRBV7-8 and TRBJ1-5, with TRBD1 as a possible D gene (6 bases). The CDR3 is 19 amino acids. Trimming removed 7 bases at V and 2 bases at J, with 27 bases between. Per the germline V gene, CDR1 is SGHVS and CDR2 is FQNEAQ. CDR3 in amino acids: CASKVEFGGRALGNQPQHF. The CDR3 DNA sequence: TGTGCCAGCAAGGTGGAGTTCGGGGGGCGAGCTTTGGGCAATCAGCCCCAGCATTTT.

This clonotype was seen many times. The genes are TRBV28 and TRBJ2-1; tentative D call: TRBD2 (7 bases). Per the germline V gene, CDR1 is MDHEN and CDR2 is SYDVKM. Trimming cost V 10 bases and J 5 bases, with 18 bases left between them. This CDR3 has 14 residues. Here the CDR3 DNA reads TGTGCCACCATTCCGGAGGGGGGGGACAATGAGCAGTTCTTC. The encoded protein is CATIPEGGDNEQFF.

At least ten counts were recorded for this clonotype. The chain recombines TRBV12-3 or TRBV12-4 with TRBJ2-1, with 8 bases fitting TRBD1. The CDR3 loop spans 17 amino acids. With 5 bases clipped from V and 7 bases from J, the junction kept 16 bases outside the gene matches. CDR3 nucleotides: TGTGCCAGCAGTGTCCCGCGACAGGGGCATTTTGTGAATGAGCAGTTCTTC. Translation gives CASSVPRQGHFVNEQFF.

The chain carries TRBV29-1 and TRBJ2-7; D possibly corresponds to TRBD1 (5 bases). Trimming removed 3 bases from V and 4 bases from J, with 10 bases in between. The CDR3 extends over 12 amino acids. Germline V gene lookup returns CDR1 SQVTM and CDR2 ANQGSEA. The CDR3 nucleotides read TGCAGCGTTGATACAGGATCTTACGAGCAGTACTTC. It encodes CSVDTGSYEQYF.

This clonotype was picked up a small number of times. The V gene is TRBV21-1, the J gene TRBJ1-1; whether TRBD1, the table's D call, matches the DNA was not checked. TRBV21-1 is labeled a pseudogene. The CDR3 consists of 17 residues. The CDR3 DNA reads as TGTGCCAGCAGCAAAGCGCCCCAGGGAAGGGGGGTCACTGAAGCTTTCTTT. Translating gives CASSKAPQGRGVTEAFF.

In its sample, this clonotype was seen a few times. Here the CDR3 reads CASSLRGSGPPFDEQYF. DNA for the CDR3: TGTGCCAGCAGCTTGCGAGGGTCAGGCCCGCCCTTCGACGAGCAGTACTTC. The V gene is TRBV7-8, the J gene TRBJ2-7; the D gene is possibly TRBD2 (5 bases). Trimming took 3 bases from V and 5 from J, leaving 23 bases between them. The length of the CDR3 is 17 residues. Germline V CDR1 and CDR2: SGHVS, FQNEAQ.

This clonotype was seen more than once but under ten times. The genes are TRBV7-8 and TRBJ2-1; 12 positions agree with TRBD2. The V gene's germline CDR1 is SGHVS and CDR2 FQNEAQ. The CDR3 is 19 residues long. Trimming removed 3 bases from V and 4 bases from J; junction bases left unmatched: 13. CDR3 residues: CASSLSPSGRAPSYNEQFF. The DNA of the CDR3 is TGTGCCAGCAGCTTGAGTCCTAGCGGGAGGGCCCCCTCTTACAATGAGCAGTTCTTC. The full variable domain, in which reference TRBV7-8 and TRBJ2-1 provide the parts outside the CDR3, is GAGVSQSPRYKVAKRGQDVALRCDPISGHVSLFWYQQALGQGPEFLTYFQNEAQLDKSGLPSDRFFAERPEGSVSTLKIQRTQQEDSAVYLCASSLSPSGRAPSYNEQFFGPGTRLTVL.

The V call is TRBV12-3 or TRBV12-4, the J call TRBJ2-1; possibly TRBD1 for D (6 bases). This CDR3 comprises 12 residues. The V gene lost 7 bases and the J gene lost 10 bases, with 14 bases spanning the gap. CDR3 bases: TGTGCCAGCACCCACAGGGCCAGGGAGCAGTTCTTC. It is translated as CASTHRAREQFF.

The V gene is TRBV15, the J gene TRBJ1-5; TRBD1 matches 10 bases. Germline assignment: CDR1 LNHNV and CDR2 YYDKDF (reference sequence). V was pared by 0 bases and J by 7 bases, with 3 bases of the junction left unmatched. This CDR3 is 15 amino acids long. This CDR3 is CATSRDWTGGQPQHF. The CDR3 nucleotides are TGTGCCACCAGCAGAGATTGGACAGGGGGGCAGCCCCAGCATTTT. Combining the CDR3 with reference TRBV15 and TRBJ1-5 gives the whole variable domain DAMVIQNPRYQVTQFGKPVTLSCSQTLNHNVMYWYQQKSSQAPKLLFHYYDKDFNNEADTPDNFQSRRPNTSFCFLDIRSPGLGDTAMYLCATSRDWTGGQPQHFGDGTRLSIL.

This clonotype was recorded once. This chain links TRBV9 with TRBJ2-1; D uncertain. This CDR3 is 15 amino acids long. The V gene's germline CDR1 is SGDLS and CDR2 YYNGEE. The ends were cut back, 0 bases at V and 6 bases at J, with 13 bases in the middle. CDR3 in amino acids: CASSVGPGPCNEQFF. The DNA of the CDR3 is TGTGCCAGCAGCGTAGGTCCAGGCCCCTGCAATGAGCAGTTCTTC.

This clonotype has more than one count but fewer than ten. The V and J genes are TRBV4-2 and TRBJ2-4; D not certain. The length of the CDR3 is 14 residues. Germline assignment: CDR1 LGHNA and CDR2 YNFKEQ. The V and J ends lost 4 bases and 8 bases respectively, with 15 bases between them. CDR3 in amino acids: CASSPSQGLDIQYF. The CDR3 coding sequence is TGTGCCAGCAGCCCAAGCCAAGGGTTAGACATTCAGTACTTC.

V gene TRBV20-1 combines with J gene TRBJ2-7, with 11 bases aligning to TRBD2. The CDR3 spans 16 residues. Trimming took 2 bases from V and 2 from J; bases not matched to a gene: 8. Germline CDR1 reads DFQATT; CDR2 reads SNEGSKA (reference sequence). The CDR3 region has the DNA TGCAGTGCTAGACCACTAGCGGGGGACACTACCTACGAGCAGTACTTC. Residues: CSARPLAGDTTYEQYF.

The chain is built from TRBV30 and TRBJ2-2, with D tentatively TRBD1 or TRBD2 (5 bases each). The CDR3 is 15 amino acids. V was cut by 8 bases and J by 5 bases, with 21 bases left in between. CDR1 and CDR2 (germline): GTSNPN, SVGIG (reference sequence). The CDR3 nucleotides read TGTGCCACTAGTGGGGCCCGGGGCTGGACCGGGGAGCTGTTTTTT. Amino acid sequence: CATSGARGWTGELFF.

The rearrangement links TRBV14 to TRBJ2-1, with 8 bases that match TRBD2. With V trimmed by 0 bases and J by 6 bases, 10 bases remained unmatched. Germline CDR1 SGHDN, CDR2 FVKESK. CDR3 length equals 17 residues. The CDR3 protein is CASSQDGRGLVANEQFF. DNA of the CDR3: TGTGCCAGCAGCCAAGATGGTCGGGGACTAGTTGCCAATGAGCAGTTCTTC.

This clonotype has only a few counts. V usage is TRBV3-1 and J usage is TRBJ2-1, with 8 positions matching TRBD1. This CDR3 has 16 amino acids. V lost 3 bases to trimming and J lost 4 bases; unmatched junction nucleotides: 8. The germline gives CDR1 LGHDT, CDR2 YNNKEL (reference sequence). The CDR3 sequence: CASSHNRDRTYNEQFF. The CDR3 nucleotides read TGTGCCAGCAGCCATAACCGGGACAGGACGTACAATGAGCAGTTCTTC.